Listed here is a single T cell receptor (beta chain). Its antigen is not known. This sample is part of a study of cytomegalovirus exposure and HLA in healthy donors. Germline CDR1 and CDR2: SNHLY and FYNNEI. Trimming cost V 3 bases and J 5 bases, with 13 bases left between them. The CDR3 is 14 amino acids. Whole-study findings and limits: A missense variant in DCLRE1C was later tied to TCR beta V- and J-gene trimming.

Vbeta (60) and Jbeta (13) primers were used in the PCR. TCRdb's copy holds only in-frame clones and misses some; the assay was immunoSEQ multiplex PCR. The data contain over 150,000 clones, 77% of them singletons. This sequence joins TRBV2 and TRBJ2-5, with D tentatively TRBD1 (7 bases). Sequenced material: PBMCs. This TCR was sampled from a woman aged 55-69 years in good health and CMV-seropositive. CDR3 DNA: TGTGCCAGCAGTGATCAGGGGGGTTCGGAGACCCAGTACTTC. Translated: CASSDQGGSETQYF.